What follows is one T cell receptor (beta chain) and its context. Antigen specificity is unknown. Germline V gene lookup returns CDR1 MRHNA and CDR2 SNTAGT. The germline V and J ends were trimmed by 4 bases and 5 bases, with 18 bases remaining between them. CDR3 length equals 16 residues. Stated time point: week 23, last vaccination. A 20-mer mutant IDH1 peptide at 300 ug was injected subcutaneously with topical imiquimod. The astrocytomas were IDH1-mutant, ATRX-negative, and WHO grade 3 or 4. The data are from a study of a mutant IDH1 vaccine in newly diagnosed glioma. Study details: A roughly 60% male, about 38% female split and a mean age of about 40 years characterized treated patients.

The table came from immunoSEQ multiplex PCR; TCRdb's copy has only in-frame clones and leaves some out. The data hold 60,000 or so clones, with approximately 78% observed a single time. This TCR was sampled from a woman in her thirties or forties with glioma. Some clones in this sample may be carry-over from other donors' samples. The V call is TRBV6-4, the J call TRBJ1-3; tentative D call: TRBD1 (5 bases). Source: PBMCs, taken from a glioma patient whose treatment included an IDH1 peptide vaccine. Here the CDR3 reads CASSATPRRGRNTIYF. CDR3 nucleotide sequence: TGTGCCAGCAGTGCTACCCCTAGGAGGGGACGAAACACCATATATTTT.